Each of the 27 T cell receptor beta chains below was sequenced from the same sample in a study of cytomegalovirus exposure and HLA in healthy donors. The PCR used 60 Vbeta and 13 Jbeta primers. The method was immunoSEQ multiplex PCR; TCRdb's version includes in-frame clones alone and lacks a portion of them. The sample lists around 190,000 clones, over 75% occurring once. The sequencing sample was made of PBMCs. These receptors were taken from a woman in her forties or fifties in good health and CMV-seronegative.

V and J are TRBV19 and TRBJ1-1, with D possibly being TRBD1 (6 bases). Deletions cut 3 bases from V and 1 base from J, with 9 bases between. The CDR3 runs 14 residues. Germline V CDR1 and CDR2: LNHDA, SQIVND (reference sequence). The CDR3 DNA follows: TGTGCCAGTAGTATCAACAGGGCGAACACTGAAGCTTTCTTT. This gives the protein CASSINRANTEAFF.

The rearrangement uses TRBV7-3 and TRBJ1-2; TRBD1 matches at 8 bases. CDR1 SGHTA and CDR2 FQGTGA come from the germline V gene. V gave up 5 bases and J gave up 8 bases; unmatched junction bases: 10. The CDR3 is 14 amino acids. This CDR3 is CASSPTGQGGGYTF. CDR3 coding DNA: TGTGCCAGCAGCCCAACCGGACAGGGAGGCGGCTACACCTTC.

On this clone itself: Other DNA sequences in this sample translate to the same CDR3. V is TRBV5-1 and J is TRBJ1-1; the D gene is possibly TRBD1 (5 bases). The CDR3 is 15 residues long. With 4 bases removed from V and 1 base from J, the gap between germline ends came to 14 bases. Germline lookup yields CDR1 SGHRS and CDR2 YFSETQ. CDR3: CASSLTGGWNTEAFF. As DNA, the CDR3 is TGCGCCAGCAGCCTGACGGGGGGATGGAACACTGAAGCTTTCTTT.

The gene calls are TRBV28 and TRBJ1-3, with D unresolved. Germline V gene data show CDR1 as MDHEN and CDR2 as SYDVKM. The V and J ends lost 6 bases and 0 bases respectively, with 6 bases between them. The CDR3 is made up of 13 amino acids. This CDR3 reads CASRSSSGNTIYF. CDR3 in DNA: TGTGCCAGCAGATCTTCCTCTGGAAACACCATATATTTT.

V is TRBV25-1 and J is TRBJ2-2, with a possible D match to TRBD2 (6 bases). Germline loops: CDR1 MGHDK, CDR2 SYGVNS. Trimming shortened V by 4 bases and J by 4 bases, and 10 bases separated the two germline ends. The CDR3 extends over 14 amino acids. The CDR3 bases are TGTGCCAGCAGTGGAACTAGCCCCACCGGGGAGCTGTTTTTT. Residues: CASSGTSPTGELFF.

The CDR3 region is CASSEWEGPTNTGELFF. Written as DNA, the CDR3 is TGTGCCAGCAGTGAATGGGAGGGACCCACCAACACCGGGGAGCTGTTTTTT. The V gene is TRBV25-1, the J gene TRBJ2-2, with 7 bases identical to TRBD2. The CDR3 spans 17 residues. Per germline, CDR1 MGHDK and CDR2 SYGVNS. Trimming cost V 1 base and J 2 bases; bases outside gene matches: 7. Using reference TRBV25-1 and TRBJ2-2 for the parts outside the CDR3, the full variable domain is EADIYQTPRYLVIGTGKKITLECSQTMGHDKMYWYQQDPGMELHLIHYSYGVNSTEKGDLSSESTVSRIRTEHFPLTLESARPSHTSQYLCASSEWEGPTNTGELFFGEGSRLTVL.

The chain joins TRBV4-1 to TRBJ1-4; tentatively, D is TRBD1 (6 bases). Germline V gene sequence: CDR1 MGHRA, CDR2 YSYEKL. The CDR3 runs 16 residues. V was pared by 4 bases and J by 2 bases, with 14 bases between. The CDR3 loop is CASSRTPGATNEKLFF. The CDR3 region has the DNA TGCGCCAGCAGCCGCACCCCAGGGGCGACTAATGAAAAACTGTTTTTT.

Written as DNA, the CDR3 is TGTGCCAGCAGTGTAGTCGACAGGCTCTCTGGAAACACCATATATTTT. As protein: CASSVVDRLSGNTIYF. The chain couples TRBV2 to TRBJ1-3; perhaps TRBD1 as D (6 bases). This CDR3 contains 16 residues. Trimming cost V 4 bases and J 0 bases, with 13 bases left between them. CDR1 and CDR2 from the germline V gene are SNHLY and FYNNEI.

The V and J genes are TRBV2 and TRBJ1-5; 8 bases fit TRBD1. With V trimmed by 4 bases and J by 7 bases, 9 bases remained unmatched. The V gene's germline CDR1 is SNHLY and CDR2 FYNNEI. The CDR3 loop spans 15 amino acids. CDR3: CASSATGDPIQPQHF. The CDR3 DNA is TGTGCCAGCAGTGCGACAGGGGATCCCATCCAGCCCCAGCATTTT.

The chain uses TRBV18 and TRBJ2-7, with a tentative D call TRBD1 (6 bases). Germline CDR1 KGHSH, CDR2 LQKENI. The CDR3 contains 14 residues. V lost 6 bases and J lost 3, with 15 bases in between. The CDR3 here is CASSPIGQNYEQYF. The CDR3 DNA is TGTGCCAGCTCCCCCATTGGACAGAACTACGAGCAGTACTTC. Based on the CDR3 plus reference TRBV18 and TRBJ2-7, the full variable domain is NAGVMQNPRHLVRRRGQEARLRCSPMKGHSHVYWYRQLPEEGLKFMVYLQKENIIDESGMPKERFSAEFPKEGPSILRIQQVVRGDSAAYFCASSPIGQNYEQYFGPGTRLTVT.

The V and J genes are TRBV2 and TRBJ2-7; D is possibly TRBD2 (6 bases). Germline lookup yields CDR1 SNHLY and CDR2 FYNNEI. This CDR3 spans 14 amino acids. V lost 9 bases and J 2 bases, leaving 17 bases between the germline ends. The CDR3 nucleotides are TGTGCCAGATCCGGAGGGAGGCGCACCTACGAGCAGTACTTC. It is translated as CARSGGRRTYEQYF.

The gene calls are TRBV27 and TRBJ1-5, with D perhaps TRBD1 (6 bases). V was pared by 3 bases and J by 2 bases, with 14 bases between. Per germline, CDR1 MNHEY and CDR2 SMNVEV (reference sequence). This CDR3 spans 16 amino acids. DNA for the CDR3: TGTGCCAGCAGTTTTCGCCCACCAGGGGGCAATCAGCCCCAGCATTTT. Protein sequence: CASSFRPPGGNQPQHF.

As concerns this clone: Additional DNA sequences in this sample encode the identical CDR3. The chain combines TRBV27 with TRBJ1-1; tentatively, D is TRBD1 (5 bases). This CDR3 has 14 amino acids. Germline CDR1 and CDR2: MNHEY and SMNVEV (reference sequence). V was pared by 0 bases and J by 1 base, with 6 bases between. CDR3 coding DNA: TGTGCCAGCAGTTTATCGGGGGGGAACACTGAAGCTTTCTTT. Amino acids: CASSLSGGNTEAFF.

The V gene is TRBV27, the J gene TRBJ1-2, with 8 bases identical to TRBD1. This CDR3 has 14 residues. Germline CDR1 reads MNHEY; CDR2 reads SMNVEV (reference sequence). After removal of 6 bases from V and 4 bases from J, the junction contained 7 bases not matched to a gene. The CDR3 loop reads CASSPGGASYGYTF. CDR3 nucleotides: TGTGCCAGCAGCCCAGGGGGCGCAAGCTATGGCTACACCTTC.

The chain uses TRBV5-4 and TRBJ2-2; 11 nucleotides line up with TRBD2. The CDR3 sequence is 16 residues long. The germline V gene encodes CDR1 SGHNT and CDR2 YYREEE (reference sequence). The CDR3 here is CGWLVAGGSRTGELFF. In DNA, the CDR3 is TGTGGATGGTTGGTAGCGGGAGGGAGTCGCACCGGGGAGCTGTTTTTT.

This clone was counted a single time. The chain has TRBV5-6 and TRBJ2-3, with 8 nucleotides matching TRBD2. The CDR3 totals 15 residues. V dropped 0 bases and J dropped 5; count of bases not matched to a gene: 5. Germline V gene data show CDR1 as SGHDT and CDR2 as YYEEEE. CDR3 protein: CASSLGGTRRDTQYF. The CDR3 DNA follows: TGTGCCAGCAGCTTGGGGGGGACTAGACGAGATACGCAGTATTTT.

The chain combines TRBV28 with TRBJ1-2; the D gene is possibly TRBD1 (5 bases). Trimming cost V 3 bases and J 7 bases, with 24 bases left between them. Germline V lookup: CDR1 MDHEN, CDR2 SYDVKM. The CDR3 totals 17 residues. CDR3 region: CASSLGGDGGRRTGYTF. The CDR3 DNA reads TGTGCCAGCAGTTTGGGGGGGGACGGCGGAAGGCGTACTGGCTACACCTTC.

CDR3 bases: TGTGCTAGTGGTTTGGTAGGTACCGGACAGAAGATTTTCTATGGCTACACCTTC. Translating gives CASGLVGTGQKIFYGYTF. This rearrangement joins TRBV12-5 to TRBJ1-2, with a tentative D call TRBD1 (6 bases). Per germline, CDR1 LGHNT and CDR2 FRNRAP. This CDR3 spans 18 amino acids. V lost 0 bases to trimming and J lost 4 bases, with 21 bases between them.

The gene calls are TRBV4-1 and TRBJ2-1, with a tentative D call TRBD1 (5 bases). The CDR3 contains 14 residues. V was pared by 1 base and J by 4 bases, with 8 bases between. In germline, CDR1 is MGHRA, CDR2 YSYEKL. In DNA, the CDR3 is TGCGCCAGCAGCCAAGGGCAGGGTTACAATGAGCAGTTCTTC. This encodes CASSQGQGYNEQFF.

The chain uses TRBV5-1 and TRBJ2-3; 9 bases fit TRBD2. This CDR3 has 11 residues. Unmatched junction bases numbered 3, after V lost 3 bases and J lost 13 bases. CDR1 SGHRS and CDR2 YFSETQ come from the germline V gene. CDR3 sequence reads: CASSSAGGKYF. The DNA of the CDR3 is TGCGCCAGCAGCTCGGCGGGGGGGAAGTATTTT. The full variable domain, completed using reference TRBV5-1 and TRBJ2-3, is KAGVTQTPRYLIKTRGQQVTLSCSPISGHRSVSWYQQTPGQGLQFLFEYFSETQRNKGNFPGRFSGRQFSNSRSEMNVSTLELGDSALYLCASSSAGGKYFGPGTRLTVL.

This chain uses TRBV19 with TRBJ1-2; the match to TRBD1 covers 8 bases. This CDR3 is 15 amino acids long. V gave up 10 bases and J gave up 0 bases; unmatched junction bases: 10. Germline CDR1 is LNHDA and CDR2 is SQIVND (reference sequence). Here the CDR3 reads CATTLSTGANYGYTF. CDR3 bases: TGTGCCACCACGCTCTCGACAGGGGCTAACTATGGCTACACCTTC.

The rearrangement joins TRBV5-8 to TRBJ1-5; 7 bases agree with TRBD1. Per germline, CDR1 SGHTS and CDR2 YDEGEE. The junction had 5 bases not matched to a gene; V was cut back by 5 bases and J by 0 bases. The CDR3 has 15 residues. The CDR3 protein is CASSWDSHSNQPQHF. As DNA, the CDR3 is TGTGCCAGCAGTTGGGACAGCCATAGCAATCAGCCCCAGCATTTT.

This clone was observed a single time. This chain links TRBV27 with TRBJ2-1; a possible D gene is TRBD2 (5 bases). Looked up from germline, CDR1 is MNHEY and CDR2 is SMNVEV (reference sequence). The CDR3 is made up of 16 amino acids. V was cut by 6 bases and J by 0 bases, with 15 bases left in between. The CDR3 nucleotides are TGTGCCAGCAGCCTTAGACTACTCAACTCCTACAATGAGCAGTTCTTC. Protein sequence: CASSLRLLNSYNEQFF.

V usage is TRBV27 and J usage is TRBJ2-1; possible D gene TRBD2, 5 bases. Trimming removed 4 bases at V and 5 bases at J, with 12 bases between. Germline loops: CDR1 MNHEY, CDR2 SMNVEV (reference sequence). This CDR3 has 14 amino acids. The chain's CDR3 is CASSSSSGNNEQFF. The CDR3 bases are TGTGCCAGCAGTTCTAGCTCGGGTAACAATGAGCAGTTCTTC.

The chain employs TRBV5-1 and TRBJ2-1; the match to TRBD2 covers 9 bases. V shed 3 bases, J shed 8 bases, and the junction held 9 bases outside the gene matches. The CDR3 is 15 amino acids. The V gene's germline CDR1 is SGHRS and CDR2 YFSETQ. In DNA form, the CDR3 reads TGCGCCAGCAGCTCGACCGGGACTAGCTCTCATGAGCAGTTCTTC. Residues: CASSSTGTSSHEQFF.

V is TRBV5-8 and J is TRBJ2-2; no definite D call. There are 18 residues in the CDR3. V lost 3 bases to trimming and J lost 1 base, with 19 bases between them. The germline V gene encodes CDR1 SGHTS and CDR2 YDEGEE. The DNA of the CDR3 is TGTGCCAGCAGCTATGCCTATTCCGGAGTAAGGAACACCGGGGAGCTGTTTTTT. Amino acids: CASSYAYSGVRNTGELFF.

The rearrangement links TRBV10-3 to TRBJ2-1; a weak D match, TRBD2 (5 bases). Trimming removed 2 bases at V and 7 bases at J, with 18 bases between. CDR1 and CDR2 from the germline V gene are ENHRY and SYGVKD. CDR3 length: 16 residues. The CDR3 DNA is TGTGCCATCAGTGAGCCGGGTGGGGAGAGGACGAATGAGCAGTTCTTC. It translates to CAISEPGGERTNEQFF.